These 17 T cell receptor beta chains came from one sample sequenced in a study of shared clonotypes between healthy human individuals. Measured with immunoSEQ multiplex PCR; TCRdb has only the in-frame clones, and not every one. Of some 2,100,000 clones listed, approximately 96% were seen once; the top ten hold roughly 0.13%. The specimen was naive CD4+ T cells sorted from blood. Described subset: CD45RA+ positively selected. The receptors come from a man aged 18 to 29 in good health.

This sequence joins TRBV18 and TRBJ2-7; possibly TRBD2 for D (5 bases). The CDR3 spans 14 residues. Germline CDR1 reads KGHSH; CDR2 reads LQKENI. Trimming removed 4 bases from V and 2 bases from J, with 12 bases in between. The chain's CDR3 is CASSHGLEAYEQYF. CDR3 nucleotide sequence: TGTGCCAGCTCACACGGACTGGAGGCCTACGAGCAGTACTTC.

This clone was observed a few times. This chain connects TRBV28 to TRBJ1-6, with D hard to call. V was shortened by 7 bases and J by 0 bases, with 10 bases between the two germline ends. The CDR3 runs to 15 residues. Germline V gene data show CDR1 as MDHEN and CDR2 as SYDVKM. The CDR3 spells CASMDPSSYNSPLHF. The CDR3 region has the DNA TGTGCCAGCATGGACCCGAGCTCCTATAATTCACCCCTCCACTTT.

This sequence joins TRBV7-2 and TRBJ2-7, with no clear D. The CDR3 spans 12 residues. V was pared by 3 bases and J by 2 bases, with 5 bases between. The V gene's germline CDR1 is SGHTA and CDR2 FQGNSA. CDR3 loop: CASSFPAYEQYF. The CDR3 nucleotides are TGTGCCAGCAGCTTTCCAGCCTACGAGCAGTACTTC.

CDR3 residues: CASSLEDSWRKYF. For the CDR3, the DNA is TGCGCCAGCAGCTTGGAGGACTCTTGGCGGAAGTACTTC. This sequence joins TRBV5-1 and TRBJ2-7, with a weak D call TRBD2 (5 bases). CDR1 is SGHRS, CDR2 YFSETQ, per germline. The CDR3 is 13 residues long. Trimming cost V 0 bases and J 11 bases, with 15 bases left between them.

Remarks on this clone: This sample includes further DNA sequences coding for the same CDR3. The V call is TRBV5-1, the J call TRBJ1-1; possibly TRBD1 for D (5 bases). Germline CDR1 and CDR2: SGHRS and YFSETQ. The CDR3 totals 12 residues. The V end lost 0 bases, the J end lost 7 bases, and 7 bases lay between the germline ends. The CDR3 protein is CASSLEGVEAFF. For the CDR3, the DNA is TGCGCCAGCAGCTTGGAAGGGGTTGAAGCTTTCTTT.

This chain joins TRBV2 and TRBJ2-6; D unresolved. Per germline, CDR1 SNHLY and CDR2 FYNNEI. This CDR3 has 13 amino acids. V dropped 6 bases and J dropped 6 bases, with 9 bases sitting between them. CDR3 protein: CASRVAQANVLTF. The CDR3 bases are TGTGCCAGCAGGGTCGCACAGGCCAACGTCCTGACTTTC.

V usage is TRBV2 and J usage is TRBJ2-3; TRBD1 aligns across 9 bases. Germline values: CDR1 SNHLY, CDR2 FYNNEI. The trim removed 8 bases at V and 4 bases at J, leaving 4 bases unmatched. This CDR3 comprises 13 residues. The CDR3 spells CASAGQGSDTQYF. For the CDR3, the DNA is TGTGCCAGCGCCGGACAGGGGTCAGATACGCAGTATTTT.

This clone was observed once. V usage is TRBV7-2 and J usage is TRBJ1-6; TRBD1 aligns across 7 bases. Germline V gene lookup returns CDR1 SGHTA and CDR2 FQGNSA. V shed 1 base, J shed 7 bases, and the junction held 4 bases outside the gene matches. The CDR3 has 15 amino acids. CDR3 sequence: CASSLESRGNSPLHF. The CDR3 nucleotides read TGTGCCAGCAGCTTAGAATCCAGGGGGAATTCACCCCTCCACTTT.

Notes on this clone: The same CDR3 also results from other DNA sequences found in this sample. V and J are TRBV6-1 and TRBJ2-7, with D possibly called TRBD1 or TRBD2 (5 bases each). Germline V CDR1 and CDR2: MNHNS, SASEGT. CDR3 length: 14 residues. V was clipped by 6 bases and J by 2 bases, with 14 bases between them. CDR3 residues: CASSRDPGPYEQYF. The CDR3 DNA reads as TGTGCCAGCAGCAGGGACCCAGGGCCCTACGAGCAGTACTTC.

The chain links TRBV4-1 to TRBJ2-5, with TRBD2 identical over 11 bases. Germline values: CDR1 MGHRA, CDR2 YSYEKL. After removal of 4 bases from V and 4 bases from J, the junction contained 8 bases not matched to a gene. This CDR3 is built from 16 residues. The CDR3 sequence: CASSRSGGAWGETQYF. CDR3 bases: TGCGCCAGCAGCCGTAGCGGGGGGGCCTGGGGAGAGACCCAGTACTTC.

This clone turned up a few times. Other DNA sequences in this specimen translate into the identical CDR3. The CDR3: CASRDTGELFF. The CDR3 nucleotides are TGTGCCAGTAGGGACACCGGGGAGCTGTTTTTT. The genes are TRBV19 and TRBJ2-2; D not certain. Trimming cost V 6 bases and J 3 bases, with 2 bases left between them. This CDR3 is 11 amino acids long. The germline V gene encodes CDR1 LNHDA and CDR2 SQIVND (reference sequence).

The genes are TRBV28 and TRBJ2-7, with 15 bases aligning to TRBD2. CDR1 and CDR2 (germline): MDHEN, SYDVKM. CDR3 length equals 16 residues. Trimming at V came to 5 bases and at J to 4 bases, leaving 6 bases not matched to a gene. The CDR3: CASSLGTSGGPYEQYF. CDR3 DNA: TGTGCCAGCAGTCTCGGGACTAGCGGGGGGCCGTACGAGCAGTACTTC. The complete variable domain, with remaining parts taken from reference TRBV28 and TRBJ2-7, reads DVKVTQSSRYLVKRTGEKVFLECVQDMDHENMFWYRQDPGLGLRLIYFSYDVKMKEKGDIPEGYSVSREKKERFSLILESASTNQTSMYLCASSLGTSGGPYEQYFGPGTRLTVT.

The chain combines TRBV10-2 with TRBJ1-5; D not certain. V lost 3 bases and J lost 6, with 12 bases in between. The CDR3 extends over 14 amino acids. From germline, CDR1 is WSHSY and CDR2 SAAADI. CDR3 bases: TGCGCCAGCAGTGAAATGGTTGGGAGTCAGCCCCAGCATTTT. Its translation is CASSEMVGSQPQHF.

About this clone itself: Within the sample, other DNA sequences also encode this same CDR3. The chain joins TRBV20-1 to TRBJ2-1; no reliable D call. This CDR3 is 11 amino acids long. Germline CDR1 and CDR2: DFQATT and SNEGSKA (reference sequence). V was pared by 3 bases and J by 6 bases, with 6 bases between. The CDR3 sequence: CSARGSNEQFF. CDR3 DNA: TGCAGTGCTAGGGGGTCCAATGAGCAGTTCTTC.

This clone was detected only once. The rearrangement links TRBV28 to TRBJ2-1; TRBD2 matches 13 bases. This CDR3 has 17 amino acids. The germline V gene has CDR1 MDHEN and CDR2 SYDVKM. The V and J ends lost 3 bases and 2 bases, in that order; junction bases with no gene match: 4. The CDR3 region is CASSFGGLAGTYNEQFF. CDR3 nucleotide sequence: TGTGCCAGCAGTTTCGGGGGACTAGCGGGAACCTACAATGAGCAGTTCTTC. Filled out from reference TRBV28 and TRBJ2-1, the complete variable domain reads DVKVTQSSRYLVKRTGEKVFLECVQDMDHENMFWYRQDPGLGLRLIYFSYDVKMKEKGDIPEGYSVSREKKERFSLILESASTNQTSMYLCASSFGGLAGTYNEQFFGPGTRLTVL.

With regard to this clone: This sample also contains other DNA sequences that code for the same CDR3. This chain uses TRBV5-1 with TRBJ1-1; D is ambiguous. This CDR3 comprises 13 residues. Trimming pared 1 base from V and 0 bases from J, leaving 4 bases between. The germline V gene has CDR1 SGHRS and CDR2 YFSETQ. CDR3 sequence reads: CASSLTVNTEAFF. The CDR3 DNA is TGCGCCAGCAGCTTGACAGTGAACACTGAAGCTTTCTTT. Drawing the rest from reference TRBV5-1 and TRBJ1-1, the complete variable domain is KAGVTQTPRYLIKTRGQQVTLSCSPISGHRSVSWYQQTPGQGLQFLFEYFSETQRNKGNFPGRFSGRQFSNSRSEMNVSTLELGDSALYLCASSLTVNTEAFFGQGTRLTVV.

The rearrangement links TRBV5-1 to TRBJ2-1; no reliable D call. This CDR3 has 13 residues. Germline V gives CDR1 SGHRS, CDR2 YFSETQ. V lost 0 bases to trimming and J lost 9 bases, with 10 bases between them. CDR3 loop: CASSLGPRSEQFF. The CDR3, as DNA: TGCGCCAGCAGCTTGGGTCCTAGGTCTGAGCAGTTCTTC. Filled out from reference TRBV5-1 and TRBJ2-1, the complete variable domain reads KAGVTQTPRYLIKTRGQQVTLSCSPISGHRSVSWYQQTPGQGLQFLFEYFSETQRNKGNFPGRFSGRQFSNSRSEMNVSTLELGDSALYLCASSLGPRSEQFFGPGTRLTVL.